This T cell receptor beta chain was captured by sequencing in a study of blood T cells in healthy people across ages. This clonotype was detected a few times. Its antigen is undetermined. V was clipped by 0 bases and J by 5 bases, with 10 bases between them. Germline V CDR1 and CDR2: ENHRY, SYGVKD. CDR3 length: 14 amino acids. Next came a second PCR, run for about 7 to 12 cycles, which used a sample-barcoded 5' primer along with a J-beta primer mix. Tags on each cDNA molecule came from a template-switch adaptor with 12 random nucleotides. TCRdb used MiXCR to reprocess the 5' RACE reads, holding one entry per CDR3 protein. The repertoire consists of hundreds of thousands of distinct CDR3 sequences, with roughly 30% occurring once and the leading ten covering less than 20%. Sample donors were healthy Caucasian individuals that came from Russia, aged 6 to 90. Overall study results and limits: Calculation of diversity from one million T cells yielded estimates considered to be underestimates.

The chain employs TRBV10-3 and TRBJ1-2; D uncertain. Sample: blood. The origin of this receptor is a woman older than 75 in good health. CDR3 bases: TGTGCCATCAGTGAGTCTTCCGGATGTTATGGCTACACCTTC. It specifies CAISESSGCYGYTF.